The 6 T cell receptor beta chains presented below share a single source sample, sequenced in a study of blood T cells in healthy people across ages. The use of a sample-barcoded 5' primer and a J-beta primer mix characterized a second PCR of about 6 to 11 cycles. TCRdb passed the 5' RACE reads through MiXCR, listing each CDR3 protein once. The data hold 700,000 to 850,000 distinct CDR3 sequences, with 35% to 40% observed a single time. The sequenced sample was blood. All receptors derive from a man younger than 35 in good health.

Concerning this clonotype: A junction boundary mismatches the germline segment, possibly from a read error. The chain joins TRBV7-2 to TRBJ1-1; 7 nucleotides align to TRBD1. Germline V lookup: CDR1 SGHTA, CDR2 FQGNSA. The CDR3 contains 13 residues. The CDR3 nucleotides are TGTGCCAGCAGCCTAGCAAGACAGGGAAAAGCTTTCTTT. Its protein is CASSLARQGKAFF.

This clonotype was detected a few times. This CDR3 is CASSLGKISEQYF. CDR3 DNA sequence: TGTGCCAGCAGTTTAGGGAAGATATCCGAGCAGTACTTC. The chain links TRBV6-6 to TRBJ2-5; D not resolved. The last part of the DNA fits TRBJ2-7 better; the J call may be wrong. The CDR3 totals 13 residues. The germline CDR1 and CDR2 sequences are MNHNY and SVGAGI (reference sequence).

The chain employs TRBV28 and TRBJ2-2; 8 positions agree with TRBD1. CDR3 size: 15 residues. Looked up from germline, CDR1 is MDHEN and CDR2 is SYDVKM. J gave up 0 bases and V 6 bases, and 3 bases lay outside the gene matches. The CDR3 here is CASRDRGANTGELFF. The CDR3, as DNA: TGTGCCAGCAGAGACAGGGGCGCGAACACCGGGGAGCTGTTTTTT.

DNA of the CDR3: TGTGCCAGCAGCTCCATAGCGGGGCCCGATGAGCAGTTCTTC. Its translation: CASSSIAGPDEQFF. This chain connects TRBV7-9 to TRBJ2-1; 8 nucleotides align to TRBD2. Trimming cost V 4 bases and J 8 bases; bases outside gene matches: 7. The germline CDR1 and CDR2 sequences are SEHNR and FQNEAQ (reference sequence). The CDR3 contains 14 residues.

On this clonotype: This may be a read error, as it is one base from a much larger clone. The CDR3 region is CASSAPPLRRINEQYF. The CDR3 DNA reads TGTGCCAGCAGCGCCCCTCCCTTACGTAGGATCAATGAGCAGTACTTC. The rearrangement joins TRBV27 to TRBJ2-7; D is ambiguous. The CDR3 is made up of 16 amino acids. Trimming shortened V by 6 bases and J by 7 bases, and 25 bases separated the two germline ends. Germline assignment: CDR1 MNHEY and CDR2 SMNVEV (reference sequence).

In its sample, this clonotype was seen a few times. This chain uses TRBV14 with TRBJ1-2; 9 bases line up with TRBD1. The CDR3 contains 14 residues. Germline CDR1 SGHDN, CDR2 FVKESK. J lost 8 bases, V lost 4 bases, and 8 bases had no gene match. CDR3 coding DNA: TGTGCCAGCAGCCGAGGCGGGACAGGGAGGGGCTACACCTTC. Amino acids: CASSRGGTGRGYTF.